Below are 11 T cell receptor beta chains sequenced from a single sample in a study of T cell repertoires in cytomegalovirus infection. No antigen is known for these receptors. TCRdb re-analysed the reads in MiXCR, keeping a single row per CDR3 protein. This sample has roughly 730,000 distinct CDR3 sequences, with roughly 30% found just once. Specimen: cultured PBMCs, collected from culture after CMV antigen stimulation. Every receptor here comes from a human donor in good health (CMV status not recorded). Some clones in this sample may be carry-over from other donors' samples.

The chain employs TRBV27 and TRBJ2-7; 9 bases fit TRBD1. Germline values: CDR1 MNHEY, CDR2 SMNVEV (reference sequence). Trimming cost V 2 bases and J 7 bases; bases outside gene matches: 9. The CDR3 consists of 15 residues. CDR3 in DNA: TGTGCCAGCAGTTTACCTGGGACAGGGCATAAGGAGCAGTACTTC. Translated, it gives CASSLPGTGHKEQYF.

The chain carries TRBV28 and TRBJ2-7; D is perhaps TRBD1 (5 bases). Trimming stripped 6 bases from V and 3 bases from J, with 21 bases between. CDR3 length: 16 amino acids. The germline V gene has CDR1 MDHEN and CDR2 SYDVKM. The CDR3 protein is CASSTPGQRGYYEQYF. For the CDR3, the DNA is TGTGCCAGCAGCACACCCGGACAAAGGGGATACTACGAGCAGTACTTC.

V is TRBV4-2 and J is TRBJ2-7, with TRBD2 matching 10 bases. The junction had 8 bases not matched to a gene; V was cut back by 3 bases and J by 6 bases. Germline CDR1 is LGHNA and CDR2 is YNFKEQ. The CDR3 consists of 15 residues. DNA of the CDR3: TGTGCCAGCAGCCAGCTTCTAGCGGGAGTCTCCGAGCAGTACTTC. Its protein product is CASSQLLAGVSEQYF.

This chain joins TRBV7-2 and TRBJ2-2, with 16 bases fitting TRBD2. The CDR3 loop spans 19 amino acids. Germline V lookup: CDR1 SGHTA, CDR2 FQGNSA. V was clipped by 4 bases and J by 8 bases; unmatched bases: 13. The CDR3 region is CASSSRPGLAGGVPGELFF. CDR3 in DNA: TGTGCCAGCAGCTCTCGCCCGGGACTAGCGGGGGGGGTTCCAGGGGAGCTGTTTTTT.

The rearrangement links TRBV11-2 to TRBJ1-1, with a weak D call TRBD1 (6 bases). CDR1 SGHAT and CDR2 FQNNGV come from the germline V gene. V was pared by 5 bases and J by 7 bases, with 20 bases between. CDR3 length: 15 residues. For the CDR3, the DNA is TGTGCCAGCAGCACCGGACAGAGAAGTAGCGTTGAAGCTTTCTTT. This translates into CASSTGQRSSVEAFF.

The rearrangement links TRBV7-9 to TRBJ1-6; D gene ambiguous. Trimming shortened V by 2 bases and J by 0 bases, and 8 bases separated the two germline ends. Germline V gene sequence: CDR1 SEHNR, CDR2 FQNEAQ (reference sequence). The CDR3 loop spans 16 amino acids. This chain's CDR3 is CASSLLRSSYNSPLHF. For the CDR3, the DNA is TGTGCCAGCAGCTTACTACGGAGCTCCTATAATTCACCCCTCCACTTT. The whole variable domain, remainder taken from reference TRBV7-9 and TRBJ1-6, is DTGVSQNPRHKITKRGQNVTFRCDPISEHNRLYWYRQTLGQGPEFLTYFQNEAQLEKSRLLSDRFSAERPKGSFSTLEIQRTEQGDSAMYLCASSLLRSSYNSPLHFGNGTRLTVT.

This clonotype was found a few times. V gene TRBV7-2 combines with J gene TRBJ2-7; 10 nucleotides align to TRBD2. The junction had 6 bases not matched to a gene; V was cut back by 7 bases and J by 6 bases. CDR3 size: 13 residues. Germline V lookup: CDR1 SGHTA, CDR2 FQGNSA. CDR3 sequence: CASIQAGGLEQYF. DNA of the CDR3: TGTGCCAGCATCCAAGCGGGGGGGCTCGAGCAGTACTTC.

This clonotype has more than one count but fewer than ten. CDR3 nucleotide sequence: TGTGCCAGCAGCTCTTGGGGAGGAGACACTGAAGCTTTCTTT. Translated: CASSSWGGDTEAFF. The chain combines TRBV7-8 with TRBJ1-1, with D unresolved. The germline V and J ends were trimmed by 4 bases and 3 bases, with 12 bases remaining between them. CDR1 and CDR2 from the germline V gene are SGHVS and FQNEAQ. CDR3 length: 14 residues. The full variable domain, completed using reference TRBV7-8 and TRBJ1-1, is GAGVSQSPRYKVAKRGQDVALRCDPISGHVSLFWYQQALGQGPEFLTYFQNEAQLDKSGLPSDRFFAERPEGSVSTLKIQRTQQEDSAVYLCASSSWGGDTEAFFGQGTRLTVV.

This clonotype has a handful of counts. The junction departs from the called germline gene at one end, perhaps through a read error. V gene TRBV6-1 combines with J gene TRBJ2-7; 8 positions match TRBD1. Per germline, CDR1 MNHNS and CDR2 SASEGT. The CDR3 runs to 11 residues. The CDR3 spells CASTTVQDRVF. The CDR3 nucleotides are TGTGCCAGCACCACAGTACAGGACAGGGTGTTT.

The chain carries TRBV11-2 and TRBJ2-1, with TRBD2 matching 11 bases. The CDR3 is 14 amino acids. Germline V gene lookup returns CDR1 SGHAT and CDR2 FQNNGV. The V and J ends lost 3 bases and 9 bases, in that order; junction bases with no gene match: 4. CDR3 sequence (DNA): TGTGCCAGCAGCTTCATAGCGGGGGGGGGTGAGCAGTTCTTC. The encoded protein is CASSFIAGGGEQFF.

This clonotype was found a few times. The J gene is TRBJ2-7, the V gene TRBV19, with D possibly TRBD1 on 8 matching bases. The germline V and J ends were trimmed by 3 bases and 2 bases, with 14 bases remaining between them. This CDR3 comprises 15 residues. CDR1 and CDR2 (germline): LNHDA, SQIVND (reference sequence). The DNA of the CDR3 is TGTGCCAGTAGTATGCGGGGGACAGGAGCCTACGAGCAGTACTTC. Its translation: CASSMRGTGAYEQYF.